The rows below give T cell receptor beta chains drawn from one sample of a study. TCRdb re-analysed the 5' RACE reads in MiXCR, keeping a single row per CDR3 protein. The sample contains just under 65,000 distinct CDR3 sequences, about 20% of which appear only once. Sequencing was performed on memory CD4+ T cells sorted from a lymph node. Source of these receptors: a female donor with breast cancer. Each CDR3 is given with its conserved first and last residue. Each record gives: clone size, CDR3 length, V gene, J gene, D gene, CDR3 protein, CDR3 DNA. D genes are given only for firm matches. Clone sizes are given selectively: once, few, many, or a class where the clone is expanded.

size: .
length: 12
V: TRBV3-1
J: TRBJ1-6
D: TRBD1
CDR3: CASGQGATPLHF
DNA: TGTGCCAGCGGACAGGGGGCAACACCCCTCCACTTT

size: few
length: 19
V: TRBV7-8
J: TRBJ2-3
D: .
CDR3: CASSLGGLSRLDEADTQYF
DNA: TGTGCCAGCAGCTTAGGCGGACTCTCGAGACTAGACGAAGCAGATACGCAGTATTTT

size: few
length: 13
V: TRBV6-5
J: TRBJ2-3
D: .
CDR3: CASSYRLTDTQYF
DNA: TGTGCCAGCAGTTACCGTCTAACAGATACGCAGTATTTT

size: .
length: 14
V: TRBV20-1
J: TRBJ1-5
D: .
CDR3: CSARKGRGDQPQHF
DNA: TGCAGTGCCAGGAAGGGAAGAGGGGATCAGCCCCAGCATTTT

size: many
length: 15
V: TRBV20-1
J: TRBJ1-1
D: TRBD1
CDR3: CSAGPDRVGRTEAFF
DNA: TGCAGTGCTGGACCCGACAGGGTAGGTAGGACTGAAGCTTTCTTT

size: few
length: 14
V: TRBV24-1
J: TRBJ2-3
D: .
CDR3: CATSEARLTDTQYF
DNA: TGTGCCACCAGTGAAGCGCGCCTCACAGATACGCAGTATTTT

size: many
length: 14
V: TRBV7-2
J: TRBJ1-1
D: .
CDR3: CASSLDPSHNEAFF
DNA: TGTGCCAGCAGCTTAGACCCGAGCCACAATGAAGCTTTCTTT

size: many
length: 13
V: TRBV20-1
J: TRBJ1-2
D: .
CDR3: CSARSPGGYGYTF
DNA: TGCAGTGCTAGGTCACCCGGCGGCTATGGCTACACCTTC

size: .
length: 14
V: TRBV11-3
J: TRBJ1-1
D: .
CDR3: CASSRDGMNTEAFF
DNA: TGTGCCAGCAGCCGGGACGGGATGAACACTGAAGCTTTCTTT

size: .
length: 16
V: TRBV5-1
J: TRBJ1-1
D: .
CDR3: CASSPPTMTANTEAFF
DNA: TGCGCCAGCAGCCCACCCACGATGACAGCGAACACTGAAGCTTTCTTT

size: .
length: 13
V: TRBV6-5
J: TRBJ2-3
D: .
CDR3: CASSEIGADTQYF
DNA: TGTGCCAGCAGTGAAATCGGCGCGGATACGCAGTATTTT

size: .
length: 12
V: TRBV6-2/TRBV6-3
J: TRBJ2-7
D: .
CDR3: CASSPRLSEQYF
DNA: TGTGCCAGCAGCCCGCGGCTCTCCGAGCAGTACTTC

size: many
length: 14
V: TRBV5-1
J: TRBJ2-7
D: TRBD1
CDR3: CASSRDSSGYEQYF
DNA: TGCGCCAGCAGCCGGGACAGCTCGGGCTACGAGCAGTACTTC

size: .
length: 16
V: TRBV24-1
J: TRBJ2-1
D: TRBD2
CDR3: CATREPTSGSLDGQFF
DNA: TGTGCCACCAGAGAGCCAACTAGCGGGAGCTTGGATGGGCAGTTCTTC

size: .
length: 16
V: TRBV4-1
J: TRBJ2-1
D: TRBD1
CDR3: CASSQRVGTGGLGQFF
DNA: TGCGCCAGCAGCCAACGGGTGGGGACAGGCGGGCTGGGGCAGTTCTTC

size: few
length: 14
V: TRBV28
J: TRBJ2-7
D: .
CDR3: CASSLDSGAYEQYF
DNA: TGTGCCAGCAGTTTAGACAGCGGCGCTTACGAGCAGTACTTC

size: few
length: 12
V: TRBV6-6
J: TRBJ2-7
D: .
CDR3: CASSLVGAEQYF
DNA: TGTGCCAGCAGCCTCGTTGGGGCCGAGCAGTACTTC

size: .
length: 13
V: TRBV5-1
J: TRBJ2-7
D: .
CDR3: CASRQTGNYEQYF
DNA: TGCGCCAGCCGACAGACCGGAAACTACGAGCAGTACTTC

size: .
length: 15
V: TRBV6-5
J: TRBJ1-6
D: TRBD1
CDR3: CASTTSGTANSPLHF
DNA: TGTGCCAGCACCACAAGCGGGACAGCTAATTCACCCCTCCACTTT

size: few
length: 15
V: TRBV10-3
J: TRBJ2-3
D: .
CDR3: CAISDSKEGTDTQYF
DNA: TGTGCCATCAGTGACTCCAAGGAAGGCACAGATACGCAGTATTTT

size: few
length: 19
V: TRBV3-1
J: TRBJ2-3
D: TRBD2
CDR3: CASSQDLAGGTTSTDTQYF
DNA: TGTGCCAGCAGCCAAGATCTAGCGGGAGGGACAACTAGCACAGATACGCAGTATTTT

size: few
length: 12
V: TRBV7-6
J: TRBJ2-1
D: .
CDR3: CAGSLTGDEQFF
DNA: TGTGCCGGCAGCTTAACGGGAGATGAGCAGTTCTTC

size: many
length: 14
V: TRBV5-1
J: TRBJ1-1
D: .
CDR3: CASSTDGGHTEAFF
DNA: TGCGCCAGCAGCACGGACGGGGGGCACACTGAAGCTTTCTTT

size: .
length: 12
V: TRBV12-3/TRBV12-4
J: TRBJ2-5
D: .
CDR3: CASSFGAETQYF
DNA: TGTGCCAGCAGTTTCGGTGCGGAGACCCAGTACTTC

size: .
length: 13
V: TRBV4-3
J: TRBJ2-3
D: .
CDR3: CASSQDQALPQYF
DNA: TGCGCCAGCAGCCAAGATCAGGCCCTGCCGCAGTATTTT

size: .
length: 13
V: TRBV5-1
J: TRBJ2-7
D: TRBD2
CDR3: CASSPSGSYEQYF
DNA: TGCGCCAGCAGCCCTAGCGGCTCCTACGAGCAGTACTTC

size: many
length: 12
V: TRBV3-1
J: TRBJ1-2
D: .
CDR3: CASKKGAYGYTF
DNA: TGTGCCAGCAAAAAGGGTGCCTATGGCTACACCTTC

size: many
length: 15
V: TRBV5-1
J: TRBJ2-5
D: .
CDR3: CASSLGNTNQGTQYF
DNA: TGCGCCAGCAGCTTGGGGAACACCAACCAGGGGACCCAGTACTTC

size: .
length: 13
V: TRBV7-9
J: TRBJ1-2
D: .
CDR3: CASSLEGGRDSTF
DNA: TGTGCCAGCAGCTTAGAGGGCGGCCGTGATAGTACCTTC

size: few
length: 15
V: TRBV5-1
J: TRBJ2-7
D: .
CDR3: CASRESGLRTYEQYF
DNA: TGCGCCAGCAGAGAGTCCGGGCTCCGAACCTACGAGCAGTACTTC

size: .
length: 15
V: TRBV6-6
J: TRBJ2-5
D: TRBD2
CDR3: CASRTAAGGQETQYF
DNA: TGTGCCAGTAGGACTGCAGCGGGGGGGCAAGAGACCCAGTACTTC

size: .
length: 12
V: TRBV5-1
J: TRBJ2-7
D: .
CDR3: CASSRGQHEQYF
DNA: TGCGCCAGCAGCCGCGGACAGCACGAGCAGTACTTC

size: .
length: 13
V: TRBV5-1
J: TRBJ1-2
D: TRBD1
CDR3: CASRTDRNYGYTF
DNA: TGCGCCAGCAGAACGGACAGGAACTATGGCTACACCTTC

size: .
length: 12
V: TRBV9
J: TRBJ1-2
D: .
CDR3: CASSVDGYGYTF
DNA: TGTGCCAGCAGCGTGGACGGGTATGGCTACACCTTC

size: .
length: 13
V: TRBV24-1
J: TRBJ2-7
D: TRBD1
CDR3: CATSEPGQGRQYF
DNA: TGTGCCACCAGTGAACCCGGACAGGGAAGGCAGTACTTC

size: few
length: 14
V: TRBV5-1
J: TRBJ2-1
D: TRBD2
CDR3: CASSLMGLENEQFF
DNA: TGCGCCAGCAGCTTAATGGGACTAGAAAATGAGCAGTTCTTC

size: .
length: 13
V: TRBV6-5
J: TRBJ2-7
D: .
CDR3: CASSYAAARQQYF
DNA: TGTGCCAGCAGTTATGCGGCAGCCCGGCAGCAGTACTTC

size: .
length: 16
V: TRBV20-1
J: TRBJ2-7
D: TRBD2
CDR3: CSARDPTSGSSREQYF
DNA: TGCAGTGCTAGAGATCCTACTAGCGGGAGTTCACGGGAGCAGTACTTC

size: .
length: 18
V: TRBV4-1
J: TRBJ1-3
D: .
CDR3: CASSQDWRRTDWRNTIYF
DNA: TGCGCCAGCAGCCAAGATTGGAGAAGGACTGACTGGAGGAACACCATATATTTT

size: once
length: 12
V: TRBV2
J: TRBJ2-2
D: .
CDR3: CASTTDTGELFF
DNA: TGTGCCAGCACGACAGACACCGGGGAGCTGTTTTTT

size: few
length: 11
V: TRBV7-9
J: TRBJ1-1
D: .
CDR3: CASSQKSEAFF
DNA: TGTGCCAGCAGCCAGAAGTCTGAAGCTTTCTTT

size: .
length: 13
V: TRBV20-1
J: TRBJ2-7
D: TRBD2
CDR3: CSAPAGGSPTQYF
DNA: TGCAGTGCCCCAGCGGGAGGTAGCCCCACGCAGTACTTC

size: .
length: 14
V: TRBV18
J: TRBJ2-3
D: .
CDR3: CASSPPASPNTQYF
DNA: TGTGCCAGCTCACCACCAGCGAGTCCTAATACGCAGTATTTT

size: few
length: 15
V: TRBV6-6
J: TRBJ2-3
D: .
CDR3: CASRLTPEVPDTQYF
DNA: TGTGCCAGCAGACTGACTCCAGAGGTCCCAGATACGCAGTATTTT

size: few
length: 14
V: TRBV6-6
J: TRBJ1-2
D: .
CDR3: CASSYAAPDYGYTF
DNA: TGTGCCAGCAGTTACGCTGCCCCGGACTATGGCTACACCTTC

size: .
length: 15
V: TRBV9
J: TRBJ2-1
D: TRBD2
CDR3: CASSVLAGGYNEQFF
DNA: TGTGCCAGCAGCGTACTAGCGGGAGGCTACAATGAGCAGTTCTTC

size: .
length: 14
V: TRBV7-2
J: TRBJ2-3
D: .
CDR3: CASSPRIGTDTQYF
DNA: TGTGCCAGCAGCCCCCGGATTGGCACAGATACGCAGTATTTT

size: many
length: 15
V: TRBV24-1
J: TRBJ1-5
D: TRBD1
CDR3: CATSGGGTGDQPQHF
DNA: TGTGCCACCAGTGGGGGAGGGACAGGCGATCAGCCCCAGCATTTT

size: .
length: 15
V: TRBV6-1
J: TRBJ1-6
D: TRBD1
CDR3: CASIELQGAGSPLHF
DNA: TGTGCCAGCATTGAATTACAGGGGGCAGGTTCACCCCTCCACTTT

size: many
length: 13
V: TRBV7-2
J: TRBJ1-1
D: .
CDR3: CASSSYLNTEAFF
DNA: TGTGCCAGCAGCTCGTACCTGAACACTGAAGCTTTCTTT

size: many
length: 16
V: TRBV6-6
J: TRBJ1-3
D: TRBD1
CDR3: CASSSHGTGTGNTIYF
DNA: TGTGCCAGCAGCTCACATGGGACAGGGACTGGAAACACCATATATTTT

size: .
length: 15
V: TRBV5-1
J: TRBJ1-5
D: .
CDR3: CASSLVGADNQPQHF
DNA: TGCGCCAGCAGCCTGGTCGGGGCCGACAATCAGCCCCAGCATTTT

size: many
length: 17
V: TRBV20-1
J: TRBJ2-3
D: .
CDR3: CSARYTPGYTDTDTQYF
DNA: TGCAGTGCTAGATATACCCCAGGGTATACGGACACAGATACGCAGTATTTT

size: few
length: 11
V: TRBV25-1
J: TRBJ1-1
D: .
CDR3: CARGINTEAFF
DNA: TGTGCCAGGGGGATTAACACTGAGGCTTTCTTT